This T cell receptor (beta chain) was identified in a study of blood T cell repertoires in COVID-19. The wider study: In each case, the material was cDNA or gDNA derived from T cells, B-cell-depleted T cells, or PBMCs.

Per the authors' pipeline: Scientists estimated how many nucleated cells there were by amplifying reference gene primers. Profiling relied on immunoSEQ multiplex PCR, and the TCRdb table lists in-frame clones only, not all of them. V and J calls and clone size follow that table, whereas D and trimming were derived from the DNA. The repertoire has a few hundred thousand clones, 70% to 90% of them found once; the top ten carry roughly 2.4%. The V gene lost 2 bases and the J gene lost 3 bases, with 18 bases spanning the gap. CDR1 and CDR2 from the germline V gene are KGHDR and SFDVKD. The CDR3 contains 17 residues. Recruits, aged about 18 to 95 years, lived in 24 US areas.

The rearrangement links TRBV24-1 to TRBJ2-5; weak D call: TRBD2 (5 bases). This TCR was sampled from a woman aged 40-49 years with acute COVID-19. The sequencing input was PBMCs or T cells enriched from blood (not recorded which). The CDR3, as DNA: TGTGCCACCAGTGATTCGGCAGACTACAGCGTAGAAGAGACCCAGTACTTC. Amino acid sequence: CATSDSADYSVEETQYF.